The 32 T cell receptor beta chains in this list originate from one sample, sequenced in a study of Ad26.COV2.S vaccination and SARS-CoV-2 variants. This table comes from immunoSEQ multiplex PCR, and its TCRdb copy is limited to in-frame clones, with some not included. Of about 180,000 clones listed, approximately 90% are singletons. The sequencing used peripheral blood, collected after recovery from COVID-19. The receptors were sampled from a human donor who had recovered from COVID-19.

The gene calls are TRBV5-6 and TRBJ2-7; 10 nucleotides align to TRBD1. Unmatched junction bases numbered 6, after V lost 1 base and J lost 5 bases. The CDR3 totals 15 residues. The germline gives CDR1 SGHDT, CDR2 YYEEEE. As DNA, the CDR3 is TGTGCCAGCAGCTTGATAAGGGACAGGGGCCACGAGCAGTACTTC. The encoded protein is CASSLIRDRGHEQYF. Full variable domain (remainder filled in from reference TRBV5-6 and TRBJ2-7): DAGVTQSPTHLIKTRGQQVTLRCSPKSGHDTVSWYQQALGQGPQFIFQYYEEEERQRGNFPDRFSGHQFPNYSSELNVNALLLGDSALYLCASSLIRDRGHEQYFGPGTRLTVT.

The V call is TRBV9, the J call TRBJ1-2; no reliable D call. The CDR3 runs 13 residues. V lost 3 bases and J lost 4, with 10 bases in between. Germline V gene lookup returns CDR1 SGDLS and CDR2 YYNGEE. CDR3 protein: CASSESSVYGYTF. In DNA, the CDR3 is TGTGCCAGCAGCGAGAGTTCCGTCTATGGCTACACCTTC. Full variable domain (remainder filled in from reference TRBV9 and TRBJ1-2): DSGVTQTPKHLITATGQRVTLRCSPRSGDLSVYWYQQSLDQGLQFLIQYYNGEERAKGNILERFSAQQFPDLHSELNLSSLELGDSALYFCASSESSVYGYTFGSGTRLTVV.

The CDR3 sequence: CASSRRSGTEFSGNTIYF. The CDR3 DNA is TGCGCCAGCAGCCGACGTTCCGGGACCGAGTTCTCTGGAAACACCATATATTTT. V gene TRBV5-1 combines with J gene TRBJ1-3; maybe TRBD1 (5 bases). CDR1 and CDR2 from the germline V gene are SGHRS and YFSETQ. V was clipped by 4 bases and J by 0 bases, with 20 bases between them. The CDR3 spans 18 residues.

The DNA for the CDR3 is TGTGCTAGTTCACCGGGAGCAAGTTCCTACGAGCAGTACTTC. Translating it yields CASSPGASSYEQYF. This sequence joins TRBV12-5 and TRBJ2-7; D is possibly TRBD2 (6 bases). CDR1 LGHNT and CDR2 FRNRAP come from the germline V gene. The CDR3 covers 14 residues. Trimming shortened V by 8 bases and J by 1 base, and 15 bases separated the two germline ends.

The rearrangement links TRBV9 to TRBJ1-2, with TRBD1 matching over 8 bases. Germline CDR1 and CDR2: SGDLS and YYNGEE. The length of the CDR3 is 15 residues. Germline trimming cut 0 bases from V and 7 bases from J; bases unmatched to any gene: 8. CDR3 sequence (DNA): TGTGCCAGCAGCGTAGGATTTGGACAGGGAAGTGGCTACACCTTC. It yields the protein CASSVGFGQGSGYTF. Together with reference TRBV9 and TRBJ1-2, the CDR3 gives the full variable domain: DSGVTQTPKHLITATGQRVTLRCSPRSGDLSVYWYQQSLDQGLQFLIQYYNGEERAKGNILERFSAQQFPDLHSELNLSSLELGDSALYFCASSVGFGQGSGYTFGSGTRLTVV.

The chain joins TRBV28 to TRBJ2-7, with a possible D match to TRBD2 (6 bases). Germline V gene data show CDR1 as MDHEN and CDR2 as SYDVKM. This CDR3 is built from 13 residues. The V end lost 1 base, the J end lost 2 bases, and 6 bases lay between the germline ends. The CDR3 DNA is TGTGCCAGCAGTTTATCGGGGGCCTACGAGCAGTACTTC. This sequence encodes CASSLSGAYEQYF.

The V gene is TRBV25-1, the J gene TRBJ2-1; D unclear. Trimming cost V 9 bases and J 0 bases, with 21 bases left between them. The CDR3 contains 17 residues. CDR1 is MGHDK, CDR2 SYGVNS, per germline. Written as DNA, the CDR3 is TGTGCCAGACGGCCCCCAAGAAAGAGATACTCCTACAATGAGCAGTTCTTC. This codes for CARRPPRKRYSYNEQFF. Looking up the rest from reference TRBV25-1 and TRBJ2-1 gives the full variable domain: EADIYQTPRYLVIGTGKKITLECSQTMGHDKMYWYQQDPGMELHLIHYSYGVNSTEKGDLSSESTVSRIRTEHFPLTLESARPSHTSQYLCARRPPRKRYSYNEQFFGPGTRLTVL.

Here the CDR3 DNA reads TGTGCCAGCAGCCAAGAGGACAGGGGAGTAGATACGCAGTATTTT. This codes for CASSQEDRGVDTQYF. The chain links TRBV7-9 to TRBJ2-3; 9 positions agree with TRBD1. The germline CDR1 and CDR2 sequences are SEHNR and FQNEAQ (reference sequence). The CDR3 is 15 residues long. V was pared by 5 bases and J by 5 bases, with 8 bases of the junction left unmatched. The full variable domain, in which reference TRBV7-9 and TRBJ2-3 provide the parts outside the CDR3, is DTGVSQNPRHKITKRGQNVTFRCDPISEHNRLYWYRQTLGQGPEFLTYFQNEAQLEKSRLLSDRFSAERPKGSFSTLEIQRTEQGDSAMYLCASSQEDRGVDTQYFGPGTRLTVL.

V and J are TRBV10-3 and TRBJ2-7; 8 bases map to TRBD2. V was clipped by 7 bases and J by 3 bases; unmatched bases: 8. In germline, CDR1 is ENHRY, CDR2 SYGVKD. The CDR3 covers 14 residues. The CDR3 region is CAITGRSGGYEQYF. CDR3 in DNA: TGTGCCATCACCGGTCGGAGCGGGGGCTACGAGCAGTACTTC.

The CDR3 region has the DNA TGTGCCACCAGCAGAGGAGGGTCTAGAGGCAATCAGCCCCAGCATTTT. Its translation: CATSRGGSRGNQPQHF. The chain links TRBV15 to TRBJ1-5; no reliable D call. Germline CDR1 is LNHNV and CDR2 is YYDKDF (reference sequence). The V end lost 1 base, the J end lost 2 bases, and 12 bases lay between the germline ends. The CDR3 is 16 amino acids.

In DNA, the CDR3 is TGTGCCAGCCTGAAGTCAGGGACTGGGGCCAACGTCCTGACTTTC. Amino acid sequence: CASLKSGTGANVLTF. This chain uses TRBV2 with TRBJ2-6, with D possibly TRBD1 on 5 matching bases. The CDR3 spans 15 residues. Germline-derived CDR1 and CDR2 are SNHLY and FYNNEI. Trimming stripped 8 bases from V and 2 bases from J, with 13 bases between.

The chain joins TRBV4-1 to TRBJ2-7; D is undetermined. The V and J ends lost 2 bases and 3 bases respectively, with 14 bases between them. Germline assignment: CDR1 MGHRA and CDR2 YSYEKL. The CDR3 runs to 15 residues. The DNA of the CDR3 is TGCGCCAGCAGCCAACGCCACGCCACCAGCTACGAGCAGTACTTC. This gives the protein CASSQRHATSYEQYF.

This chain links TRBV6-1 with TRBJ2-7; D ambiguous. Germline values: CDR1 MNHNS, CDR2 SASEGT. The CDR3 totals 14 residues. The V and J ends lost 3 bases and 0 bases respectively, with 9 bases between them. CDR3: CASSDLDRSYEQYF. CDR3 in DNA: TGTGCCAGCAGTGACCTGGACCGCTCCTACGAGCAGTACTTC.

The J gene is TRBJ2-1, the V gene TRBV5-1; 15 bases are a match to TRBD2. Losses at the gene ends were 4 bases for V and 6 bases for J; bases not matched to a gene: 5. Germline CDR1 SGHRS, CDR2 YFSETQ. The CDR3 is 16 amino acids. In DNA, the CDR3 is TGCGCCAGCAGCGCCTGGACTAGCGGGAGGGCCAATGAGCAGTTCTTC. Translated, it gives CASSAWTSGRANEQFF.

The rearrangement joins TRBV7-8 to TRBJ2-2; possibly TRBD1 or TRBD2 for D (5 bases each). This CDR3 has 14 residues. The germline CDR1 and CDR2 sequences are SGHVS and FQNEAQ. V gave up 1 base and J gave up 6 bases, with 9 bases separating them. As DNA, the CDR3 is TGTGCCAGCAGCTTAGGAGGGACCCCCGGGGAGCTGTTTTTT. It translates to CASSLGGTPGELFF.

The chain's CDR3 is CASSPRNSPGNTIYF. The CDR3 DNA follows: TGTGCCAGCTCACCACGGAACAGTCCTGGAAACACCATATATTTT. The V and J genes are TRBV18 and TRBJ1-3; D is ambiguous. This CDR3 is built from 15 residues. Germline V gene sequence: CDR1 KGHSH, CDR2 LQKENI. V gave up 1 base and J gave up 2 bases, with 9 bases separating them.

The rearrangement links TRBV4-1 to TRBJ1-6; 9 nucleotides align to TRBD1. Germline CDR1 MGHRA, CDR2 YSYEKL. The trim removed 5 bases at V and 10 bases at J, leaving 12 bases unmatched. CDR3 length: 16 residues. CDR3 residues: CASSYVGGTGRSPLHF. CDR3 nucleotide sequence: TGCGCCAGCAGCTACGTCGGGGGGACAGGGCGGTCACCCCTCCACTTT.

The chain has TRBV6-1 and TRBJ1-3; unclear D gene. This CDR3 region has 14 residues. Germline-derived CDR1 and CDR2 are MNHNS and SASEGT. Trimming stripped 3 bases from V and 3 bases from J, with 9 bases between. The CDR3 DNA reads TGTGCCAGCAGTGACATGGGAGGTGGAAACACCATATATTTT. As protein: CASSDMGGGNTIYF.

In nucleotides, the CDR3 is TGTGCCAGCAGTTCGGCTAATTCACCCCTCCACTTT. Its translation is CASSSANSPLHF. This chain uses TRBV28 with TRBJ1-6; D is uncertain. The V and J ends lost 4 bases and 6 bases respectively, with 4 bases between them. This CDR3 is built from 12 residues. Germline V gene data show CDR1 as MDHEN and CDR2 as SYDVKM. Full variable domain (rest looked up from reference TRBV28 and TRBJ1-6): DVKVTQSSRYLVKRTGEKVFLECVQDMDHENMFWYRQDPGLGLRLIYFSYDVKMKEKGDIPEGYSVSREKKERFSLILESASTNQTSMYLCASSSANSPLHFGNGTRLTVT.

CDR3 residues: CASSVEGTASYGYTF. Written as DNA, the CDR3 is TGTGCCAGCAGCGTAGAGGGAACAGCCAGCTATGGCTACACCTTC. V usage is TRBV9 and J usage is TRBJ1-2, with D uncertain. The germline V gene encodes CDR1 SGDLS and CDR2 YYNGEE. Trimming pared 0 bases from V and 4 bases from J, leaving 13 bases between. The CDR3 extends over 15 amino acids.

V usage is TRBV6-5 and J usage is TRBJ2-7; perhaps TRBD1 as D (5 bases). Per germline, CDR1 MNHEY and CDR2 SVGAGI. The CDR3 runs 13 residues. Trimming took 3 bases from V and 5 from J, leaving 11 bases between them. The CDR3 DNA sequence: TGTGCCAGCAGTTATAGGGCAGGGCACGAGCAGTACTTC. Encoded protein: CASSYRAGHEQYF.

V gene TRBV30 combines with J gene TRBJ1-3; D might be TRBD1 (6 bases). This CDR3 has 12 residues. V was shortened by 5 bases and J by 1 base, with 6 bases between the two germline ends. Per germline, CDR1 GTSNPN and CDR2 SVGIG (reference sequence). CDR3 in amino acids: CAWQGSGNTIYF. CDR3 DNA sequence: TGTGCCTGGCAGGGGTCTGGAAACACCATATATTTT. Using reference TRBV30 and TRBJ1-3 for the parts outside the CDR3, the full variable domain is SQTIHQWPATLVQPVGSPLSLECTVEGTSNPNLYWYRQAAGRGLQLLFYSVGIGQISSEVPQNLSASRPQDRQFILSSKKLLLSDSGFYLCAWQGSGNTIYFGEGSWLTVV.

The genes are TRBV12-5 and TRBJ1-1; TRBD1 matches 9 bases. The CDR3 totals 13 residues. Trimming at V came to 1 base and at J to 6 bases, leaving 0 bases not matched to a gene. Germline loops: CDR1 LGHNT, CDR2 FRNRAP. The CDR3 DNA reads as TGTGCTAGTGGTTTGGGGACAGGGGCTGAAGCTTTCTTT. The encoded protein is CASGLGTGAEAFF. Variable domain in full (rest from reference TRBV12-5 and TRBJ1-1): DARVTQTPRHKVTEMGQEVTMRCQPILGHNTVFWYRQTMMQGLELLAYFRNRAPLDDSGMPKDRFSAEMPDATLATLKIQPSEPRDSAVYFCASGLGTGAEAFFGQGTRLTVV.

This clone has just one count. V usage is TRBV18 and J usage is TRBJ1-3, with D unclear. Per the germline V gene, CDR1 is KGHSH and CDR2 is LQKENI. The V end was cut by 3 bases, the J end by 1 base, with 16 bases between. CDR3 length: 17 residues. CDR3 sequence: CASSPKSGLVSGNTIYF. Here the CDR3 DNA reads TGTGCCAGCTCACCCAAAAGCGGATTGGTGTCTGGAAACACCATATATTTT.

This sequence joins TRBV19 and TRBJ1-5; TRBD1 is a possible D gene (6 bases). CDR1 and CDR2 (germline): LNHDA, SQIVND (reference sequence). The ends were cut back, 7 bases at V and 2 bases at J, with 12 bases in the middle. The CDR3 covers 14 residues. The DNA of the CDR3 is TGTGCCAGTAACGAGCACAGGGGCAATCAGCCCCAGCATTTT. As protein: CASNEHRGNQPQHF.

The V gene is TRBV4-2, the J gene TRBJ1-5; D is undetermined. V was clipped by 0 bases and J by 7 bases, with 16 bases between them. This CDR3 is 16 amino acids long. Germline loops: CDR1 LGHNA, CDR2 YNFKEQ. The CDR3 protein is CASSQDATRPSQPQHF. CDR3 DNA sequence: TGTGCCAGCAGCCAAGATGCTACCCGTCCGAGCCAGCCCCAGCATTTT.

The genes are TRBV30 and TRBJ2-3; unclear D gene. CDR3 length: 13 amino acids. In germline, CDR1 is GTSNPN, CDR2 SVGIG (reference sequence). Written as DNA, the CDR3 is TGTGGCTCCGGGTATTTGGGCACAGATACGCAGTATTTT. Translating it yields CGSGYLGTDTQYF.

This clone was seen a handful of times. The chain uses TRBV14 and TRBJ1-5; 7 bases align to TRBD1. CDR1 is SGHDN and CDR2 is FVKESK in the germline V gene. With 4 bases clipped from V and 6 bases from J, the junction kept 6 bases outside the gene matches. The CDR3 sequence is 14 residues long. In DNA form, the CDR3 reads TGTGCCAGCAGCCCCTCCGGGACAGCTCAGCCCCAGCATTTT. This codes for CASSPSGTAQPQHF.

V usage is TRBV5-4 and J usage is TRBJ1-2; D uncertain. This CDR3 comprises 17 residues. Germline assignment: CDR1 SGHNT and CDR2 YYREEE (reference sequence). Trimming removed 0 bases at V and 0 bases at J, with 15 bases between. The CDR3 nucleotides are TGTGCCAGCAGCTTGGATCGGTCGCAGGCTGCTAACTATGGCTACACCTTC. It is translated as CASSLDRSQAANYGYTF.

On this clone itself: The identical CDR3 is also encoded by other nucleotide sequences in the sample. The chain carries TRBV5-1 and TRBJ2-7; D unclear. The V end lost 0 bases, the J end lost 3 bases, and 7 bases lay between the germline ends. This CDR3 has 13 residues. The germline V gene encodes CDR1 SGHRS and CDR2 YFSETQ. The CDR3 region has the DNA TGCGCCAGCAGCTTGGCTTCGGGCTACGAGCAGTACTTC. Protein product: CASSLASGYEQYF.

This chain links TRBV11-2 with TRBJ2-3, with unresolved D. Trimming took off 5 bases at V and 2 bases at J, with 8 bases between the two ends. Germline loops: CDR1 SGHAT, CDR2 FQNNGV. There are 13 residues in the CDR3. CDR3 in DNA: TGTGCCAGCAGCCCCGAGAACACAGATACGCAGTATTTT. Protein sequence: CASSPENTDTQYF. Full variable domain (outside the CDR3, taken from reference TRBV11-2 and TRBJ2-3): EAGVAQSPRYKIIEKRQSVAFWCNPISGHATLYWYQQILGQGPKLLIQFQNNGVVDDSQLPKDRFSAERLKGVDSTLKIQPAKLEDSAVYLCASSPENTDTQYFGPGTRLTVL.

The rearrangement joins TRBV28 to TRBJ1-1, with no clear D. The CDR3 has 17 amino acids. Per the germline V gene, CDR1 is MDHEN and CDR2 is SYDVKM. V lost 4 bases, J lost 0 bases, and 18 bases lay in between. The CDR3 region has the DNA TGTGCCAGCAGTTCAGCATCCCCCGCAACTTTGAACACTGAAGCTTTCTTT. Encoded protein: CASSSASPATLNTEAFF.